This T cell receptor (beta chain) was observed in a study of CD8 T cells in Susac syndrome. Study conclusions and caveats: As acknowledged by the study, its TCR sequencing and HLA analysis included a relatively small number of individuals.

Regarding this clonotype: Its antigen is as yet unknown.

After extraction with the RNeasy kit, roughly 0.45 to 1 ug of the RNA was reverse transcribed using random hexamers. A multiplex approach, immunoSEQ multiplex PCR, amplified TCR beta CDR3 across 54 Vbeta and 13 Jbeta. TCRdb fed the immunoSEQ multiplex PCR reads into MiXCR, producing one record per CDR3 protein. The sample yields around 130,000 distinct CDR3 sequences, 90% to 95% seen once. Healthy donors served as the controls. They were matched for age and sex. Isolation of CD8+ and CD4+ T cells was performed negatively, whereas enrichment of TEMRA cells was done by FACS. V lost 3 bases and J lost 4; bases outside the gene matches: 5. The CDR3 has 15 amino acids.

This chain connects TRBV12-3 or TRBV12-4 to TRBJ1-5; 8 bases map to TRBD1. The source is a human donor in good health. What was sequenced was CD4+ T cells from PBMCs. CDR3 amino acids: CASSLGTGGNQPQHF. The DNA of the CDR3 is TGTGCCAGCAGTTTGGGAACAGGGGGAAATCAGCCCCAGCATTTT.